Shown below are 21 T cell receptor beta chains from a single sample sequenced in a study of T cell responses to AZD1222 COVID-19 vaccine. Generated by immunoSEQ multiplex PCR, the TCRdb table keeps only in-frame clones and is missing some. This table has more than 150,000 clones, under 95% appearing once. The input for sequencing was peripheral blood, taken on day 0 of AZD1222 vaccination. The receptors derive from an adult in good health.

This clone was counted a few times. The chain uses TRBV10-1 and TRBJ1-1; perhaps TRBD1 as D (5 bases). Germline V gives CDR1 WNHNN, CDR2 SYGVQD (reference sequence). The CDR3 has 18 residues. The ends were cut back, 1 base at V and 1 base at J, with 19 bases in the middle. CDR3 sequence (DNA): TGCGCCAGCAGTGAGTGGAAGGGGCGTACGCCGGGGAACACTGAAGCTTTCTTT. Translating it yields CASSEWKGRTPGNTEAFF.

Here the CDR3 DNA reads TGTGCCAGCTCACCACAGGGAGTTACAGATACGCAGTATTTT. This translates into CASSPQGVTDTQYF. The J gene is TRBJ2-3, the V gene TRBV18; maybe TRBD2 (5 bases). Germline lookup yields CDR1 KGHSH and CDR2 LQKENI. The CDR3 covers 14 residues. The V gene lost 1 base and the J gene lost 3 bases, with 8 bases spanning the gap.

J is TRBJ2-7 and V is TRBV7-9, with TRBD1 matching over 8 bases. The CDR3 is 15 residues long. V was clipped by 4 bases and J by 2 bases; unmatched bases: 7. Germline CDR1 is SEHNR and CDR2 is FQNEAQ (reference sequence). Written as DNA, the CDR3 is TGTGCCAGCAGCTCCGGTCGACAGGGGCCCTACGAGCAGTACTTC. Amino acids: CASSSGRQGPYEQYF. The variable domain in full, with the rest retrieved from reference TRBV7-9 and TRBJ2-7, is DTGVSQNPRHKITKRGQNVTFRCDPISEHNRLYWYRQTLGQGPEFLTYFQNEAQLEKSRLLSDRFSAERPKGSFSTLEIQRTEQGDSAMYLCASSSGRQGPYEQYFGPGTRLTVT.

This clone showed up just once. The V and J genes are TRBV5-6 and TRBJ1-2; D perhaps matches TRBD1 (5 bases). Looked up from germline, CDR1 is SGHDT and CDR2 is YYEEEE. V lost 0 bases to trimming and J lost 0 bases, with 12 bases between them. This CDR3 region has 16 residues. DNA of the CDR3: TGTGCCAGCAGCTTGGCCGGGGGTTCCACTAACTATGGCTACACCTTC. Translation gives CASSLAGGSTNYGYTF. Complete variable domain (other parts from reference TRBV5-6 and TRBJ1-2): DAGVTQSPTHLIKTRGQQVTLRCSPKSGHDTVSWYQQALGQGPQFIFQYYEEEERQRGNFPDRFSGHQFPNYSSELNVNALLLGDSALYLCASSLAGGSTNYGYTFGSGTRLTVV.

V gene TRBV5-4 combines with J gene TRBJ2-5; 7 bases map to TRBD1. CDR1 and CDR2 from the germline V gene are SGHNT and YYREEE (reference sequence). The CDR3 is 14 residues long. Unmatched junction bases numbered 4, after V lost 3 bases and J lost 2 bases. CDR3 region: CASSSKTGQETQYF. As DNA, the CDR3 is TGTGCCAGCAGCTCCAAGACAGGGCAAGAGACCCAGTACTTC.

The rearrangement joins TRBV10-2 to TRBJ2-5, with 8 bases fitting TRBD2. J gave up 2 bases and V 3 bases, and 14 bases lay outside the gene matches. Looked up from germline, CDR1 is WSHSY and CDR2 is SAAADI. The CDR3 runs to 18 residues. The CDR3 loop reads CASSDRVGRAGRQETQYF. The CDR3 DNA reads TGCGCCAGCAGTGATAGGGTCGGGAGGGCCGGTAGGCAAGAGACCCAGTACTTC.

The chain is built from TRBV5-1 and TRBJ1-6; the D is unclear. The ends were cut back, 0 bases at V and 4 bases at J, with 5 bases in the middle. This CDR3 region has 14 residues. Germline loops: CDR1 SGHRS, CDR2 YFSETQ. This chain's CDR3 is CASSLEGYNSPLHF. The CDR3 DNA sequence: TGCGCCAGCAGCTTGGAGGGTTATAATTCACCCCTCCACTTT.

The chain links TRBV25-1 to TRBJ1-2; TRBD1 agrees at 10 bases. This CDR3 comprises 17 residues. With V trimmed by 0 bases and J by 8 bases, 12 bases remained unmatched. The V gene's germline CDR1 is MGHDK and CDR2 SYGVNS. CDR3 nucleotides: TGTGCCAGCAGTGAATATATCCCGCAGGGACAGGGGAAGGGCTACACCTTC. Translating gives CASSEYIPQGQGKGYTF.

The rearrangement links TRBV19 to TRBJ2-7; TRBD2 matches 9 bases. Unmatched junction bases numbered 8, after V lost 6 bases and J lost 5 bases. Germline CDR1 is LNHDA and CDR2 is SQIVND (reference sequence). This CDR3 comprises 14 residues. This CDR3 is CASRQRAGGHEQYF. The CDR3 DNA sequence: TGTGCCAGTAGACAACGAGCGGGAGGTCACGAGCAGTACTTC.

The CDR3: CATSGGNYGYTF. The CDR3 DNA sequence: TGTGCCACCAGTGGAGGAAACTATGGCTACACCTTC. The chain joins TRBV24-1 to TRBJ1-2; D is ambiguous. From germline, CDR1 is KGHDR and CDR2 SFDVKD. The CDR3 totals 12 residues. The V end lost 5 bases, the J end lost 2 bases, and 5 bases lay between the germline ends.

Written as DNA, the CDR3 is TGTGCCAGCAGTTTACCCGACCCTGCAGATACGCAGTATTTT. The encoded protein is CASSLPDPADTQYF. The gene calls are TRBV28 and TRBJ2-3; no clear D gene. The germline V gene encodes CDR1 MDHEN and CDR2 SYDVKM. This CDR3 comprises 14 residues. V was clipped by 2 bases and J by 4 bases, with 10 bases between them.

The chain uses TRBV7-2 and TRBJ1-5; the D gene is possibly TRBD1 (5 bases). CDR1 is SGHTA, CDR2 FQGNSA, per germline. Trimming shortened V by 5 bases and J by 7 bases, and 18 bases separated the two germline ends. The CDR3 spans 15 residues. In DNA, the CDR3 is TGTGCCAGCAGCCCATATAGGGGATCTGAACAGCCCCAGCATTTT. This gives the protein CASSPYRGSEQPQHF.

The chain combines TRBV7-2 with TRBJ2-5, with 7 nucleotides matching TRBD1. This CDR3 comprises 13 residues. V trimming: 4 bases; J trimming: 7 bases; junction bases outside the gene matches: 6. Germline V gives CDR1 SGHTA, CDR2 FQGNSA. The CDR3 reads CASSSDREGTQYF. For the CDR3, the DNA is TGTGCCAGCAGCTCCGACAGGGAAGGGACCCAGTACTTC.

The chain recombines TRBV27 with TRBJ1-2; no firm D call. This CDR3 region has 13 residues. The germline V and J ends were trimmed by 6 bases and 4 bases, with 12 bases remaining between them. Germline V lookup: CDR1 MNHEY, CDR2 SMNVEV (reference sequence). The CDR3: CASSEGLGYGYTF. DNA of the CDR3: TGTGCCAGCAGCGAAGGGTTGGGCTATGGCTACACCTTC.

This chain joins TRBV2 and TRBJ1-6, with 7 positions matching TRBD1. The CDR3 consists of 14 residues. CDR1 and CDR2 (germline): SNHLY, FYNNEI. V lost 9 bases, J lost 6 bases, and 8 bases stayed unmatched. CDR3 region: CARRTGPSNSPLHF. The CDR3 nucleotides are TGTGCCAGAAGGACAGGCCCCTCTAATTCACCCCTCCACTTT.

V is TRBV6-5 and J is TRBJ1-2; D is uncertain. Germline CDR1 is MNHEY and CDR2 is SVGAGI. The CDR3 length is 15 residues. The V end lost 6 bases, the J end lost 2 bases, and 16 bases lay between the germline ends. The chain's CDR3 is CASSIEWTGNYGYTF. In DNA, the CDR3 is TGTGCCAGCAGCATCGAATGGACGGGAAACTATGGCTACACCTTC.

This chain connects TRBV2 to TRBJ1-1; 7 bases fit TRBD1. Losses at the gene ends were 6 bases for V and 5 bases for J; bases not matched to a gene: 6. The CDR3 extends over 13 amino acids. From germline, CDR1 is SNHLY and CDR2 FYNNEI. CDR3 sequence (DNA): TGTGCCAGCAGGGCTGAGGGGGCAACTGAAGCTTTCTTT. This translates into CASRAEGATEAFF. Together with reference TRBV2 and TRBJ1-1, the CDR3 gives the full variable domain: EPEVTQTPSHQVTQMGQEVILRCVPISNHLYFYWYRQILGQKVEFLVSFYNNEISEKSEIFDDQFSVERPDGSNFTLKIRSTKLEDSAMYFCASRAEGATEAFFGQGTRLTVV.

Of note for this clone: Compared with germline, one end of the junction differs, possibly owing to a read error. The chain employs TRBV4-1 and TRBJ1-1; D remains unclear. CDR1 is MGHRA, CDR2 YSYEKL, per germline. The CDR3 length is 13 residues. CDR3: CASSQVIGPSLSF. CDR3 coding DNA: TGCGCCAGCAGCCAAGTTATCGGCCCCTCCCTATCTTTT.

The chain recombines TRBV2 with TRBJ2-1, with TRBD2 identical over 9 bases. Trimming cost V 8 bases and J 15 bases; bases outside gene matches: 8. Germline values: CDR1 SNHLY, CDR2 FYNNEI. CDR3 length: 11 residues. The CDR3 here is CASYGSGGGFF. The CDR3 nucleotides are TGTGCCAGCTACGGTAGCGGGGGCGGGTTCTTC.

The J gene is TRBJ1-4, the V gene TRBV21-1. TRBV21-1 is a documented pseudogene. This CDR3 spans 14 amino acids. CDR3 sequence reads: CASSGGQTNEKLFF. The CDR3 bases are TGTGCCAGCAGCGGCGGCCAAACTAATGAAAAACTGTTTTTT.

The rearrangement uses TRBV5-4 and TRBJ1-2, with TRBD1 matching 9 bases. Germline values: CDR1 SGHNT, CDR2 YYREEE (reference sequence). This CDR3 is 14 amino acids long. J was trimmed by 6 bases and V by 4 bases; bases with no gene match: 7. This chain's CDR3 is CASSPTGTGHGYTF. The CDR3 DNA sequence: TGTGCCAGCAGCCCGACAGGGACAGGGCATGGCTACACCTTC.